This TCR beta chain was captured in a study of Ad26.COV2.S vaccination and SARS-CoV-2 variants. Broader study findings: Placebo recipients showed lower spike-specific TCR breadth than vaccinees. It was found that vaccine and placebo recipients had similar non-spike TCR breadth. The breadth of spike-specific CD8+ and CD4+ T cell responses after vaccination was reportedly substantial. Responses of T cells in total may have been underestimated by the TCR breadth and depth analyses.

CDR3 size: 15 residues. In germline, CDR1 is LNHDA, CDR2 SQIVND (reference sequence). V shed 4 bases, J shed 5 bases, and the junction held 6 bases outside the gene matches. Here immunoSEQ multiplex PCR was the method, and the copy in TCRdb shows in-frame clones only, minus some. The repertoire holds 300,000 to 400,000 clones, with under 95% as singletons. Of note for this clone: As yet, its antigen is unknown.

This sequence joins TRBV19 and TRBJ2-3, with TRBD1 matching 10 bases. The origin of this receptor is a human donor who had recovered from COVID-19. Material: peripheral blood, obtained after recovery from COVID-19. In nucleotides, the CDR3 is TGTGCCAGTAGTAAAGACAGGGGGCGTGAAGATACGCAGTATTTT. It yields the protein CASSKDRGREDTQYF.